This T cell receptor beta chain was sequenced during a study of monozygotic twins with inflammatory bowel disease. TCRdb reprocessed the 5' RACE reads, with one entry per CDR3 protein and no DNA. The sample has approximately 400,000 distinct CDR3 sequences. From germline, CDR1 is DFQATT and CDR2 SNEGSKA (reference sequence). The CDR3 consists of 14 residues. Worth noting for this clonotype: Its specificity is not known.

Study-wide results and caveats: IBD patients carried less diverse TCRbeta repertoires (inverse Simpson) than healthy co-twins.

The source is a human donor with ulcerative colitis or Crohn's disease, or a healthy co-twin of an affected twin (not recorded which). The chain carries TRBV20-1 and TRBJ1-2; the D call of TRBD1 rests on TCRdb alone, since no DNA is present to check it. Sequencing was done on a sample of blood. CDR3: CSAPEDRGHYGYTF.